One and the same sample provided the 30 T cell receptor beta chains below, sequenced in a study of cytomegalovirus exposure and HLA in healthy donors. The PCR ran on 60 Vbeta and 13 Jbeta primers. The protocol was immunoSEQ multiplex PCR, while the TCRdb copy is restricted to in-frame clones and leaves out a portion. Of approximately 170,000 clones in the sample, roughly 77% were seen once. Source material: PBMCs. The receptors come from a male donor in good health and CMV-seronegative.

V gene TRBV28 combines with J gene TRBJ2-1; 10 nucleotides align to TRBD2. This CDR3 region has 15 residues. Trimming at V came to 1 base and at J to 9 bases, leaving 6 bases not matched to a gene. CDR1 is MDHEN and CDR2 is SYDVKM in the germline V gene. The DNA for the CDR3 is TGTGCCAGCAGTTTATCAGCGGGGGGGCCTGTTGAGCAGTTCTTC. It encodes CASSLSAGGPVEQFF. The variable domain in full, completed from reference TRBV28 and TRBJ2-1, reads DVKVTQSSRYLVKRTGEKVFLECVQDMDHENMFWYRQDPGLGLRLIYFSYDVKMKEKGDIPEGYSVSREKKERFSLILESASTNQTSMYLCASSLSAGGPVEQFFGPGTRLTVL.

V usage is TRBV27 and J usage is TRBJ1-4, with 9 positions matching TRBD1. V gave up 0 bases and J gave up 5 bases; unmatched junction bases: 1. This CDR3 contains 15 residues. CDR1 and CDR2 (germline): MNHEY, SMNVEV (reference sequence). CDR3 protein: CASSLSGTGNEKLFF. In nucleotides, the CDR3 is TGTGCCAGCAGTTTATCCGGGACAGGGAATGAAAAACTGTTTTTT.

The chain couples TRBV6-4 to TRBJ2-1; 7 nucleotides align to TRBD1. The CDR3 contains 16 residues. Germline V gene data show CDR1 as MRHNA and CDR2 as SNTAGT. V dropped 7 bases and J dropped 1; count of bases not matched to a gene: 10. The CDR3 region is CASNRDSGGSYNEQFF. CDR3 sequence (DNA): TGTGCCAGCAACAGGGACAGTGGGGGATCCTACAATGAGCAGTTCTTC.

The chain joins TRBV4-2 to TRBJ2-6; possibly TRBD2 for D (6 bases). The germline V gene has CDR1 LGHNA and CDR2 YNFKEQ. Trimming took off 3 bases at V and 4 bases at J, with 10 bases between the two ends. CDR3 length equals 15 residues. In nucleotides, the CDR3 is TGTGCCAGCAGCCATCCGGAGGGAGGGGCCAACGTCCTGACTTTC. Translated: CASSHPEGGANVLTF.

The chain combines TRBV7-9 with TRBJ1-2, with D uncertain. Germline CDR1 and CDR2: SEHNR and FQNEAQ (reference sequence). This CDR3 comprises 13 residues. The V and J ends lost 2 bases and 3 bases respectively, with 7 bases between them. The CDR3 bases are TGTGCCAGCAGCTTAATCGGGTACTATGGCTACACCTTC. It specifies CASSLIGYYGYTF.

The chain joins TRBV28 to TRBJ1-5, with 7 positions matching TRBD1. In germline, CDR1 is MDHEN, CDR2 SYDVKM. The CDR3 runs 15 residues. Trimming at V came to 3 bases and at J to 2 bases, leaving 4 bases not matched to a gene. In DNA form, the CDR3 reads TGTGCCAGCAGTTTTGGAGGGGGCGGCAATCAGCCCCAGCATTTT. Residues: CASSFGGGGNQPQHF.

CDR3 in amino acids: CASSEHPSVRSYEQYF. CDR3 in DNA: TGTGCCAGCAGCGAACACCCTAGCGTGCGCTCCTACGAGCAGTACTTC. V gene TRBV7-2 combines with J gene TRBJ2-7; weak D call: TRBD2 (6 bases). Germline V gene sequence: CDR1 SGHTA, CDR2 FQGNSA. With 5 bases removed from V and 0 bases from J, the gap between germline ends came to 17 bases. This CDR3 is built from 16 residues.

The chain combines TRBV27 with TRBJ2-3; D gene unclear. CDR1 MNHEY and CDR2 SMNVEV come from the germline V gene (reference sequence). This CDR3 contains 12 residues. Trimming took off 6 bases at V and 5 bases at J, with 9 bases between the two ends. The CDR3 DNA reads TGTGCCAGCAGCCCGGGTAGAGATACGCAGTATTTT. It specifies CASSPGRDTQYF.

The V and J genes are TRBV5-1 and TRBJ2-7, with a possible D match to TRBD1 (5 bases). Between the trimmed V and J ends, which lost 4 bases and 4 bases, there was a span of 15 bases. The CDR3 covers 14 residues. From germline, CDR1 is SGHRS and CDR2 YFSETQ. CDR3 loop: CASSQTAYSYEQYF. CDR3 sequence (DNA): TGCGCCAGCAGCCAGACAGCCTATTCATACGAGCAGTACTTC. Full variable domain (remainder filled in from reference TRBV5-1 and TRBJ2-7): KAGVTQTPRYLIKTRGQQVTLSCSPISGHRSVSWYQQTPGQGLQFLFEYFSETQRNKGNFPGRFSGRQFSNSRSEMNVSTLELGDSALYLCASSQTAYSYEQYFGPGTRLTVT.

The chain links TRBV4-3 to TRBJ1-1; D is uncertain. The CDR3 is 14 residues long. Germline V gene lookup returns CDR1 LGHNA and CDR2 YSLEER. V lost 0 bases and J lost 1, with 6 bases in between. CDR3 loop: CASSQEARNTEAFF. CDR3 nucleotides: TGCGCCAGCAGCCAAGAAGCGAGGAACACTGAAGCTTTCTTT.

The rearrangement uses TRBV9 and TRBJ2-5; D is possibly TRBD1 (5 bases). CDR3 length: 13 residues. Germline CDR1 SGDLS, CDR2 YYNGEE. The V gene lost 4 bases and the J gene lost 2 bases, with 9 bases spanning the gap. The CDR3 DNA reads TGTGCCAGCAGCCTGGGGCTACAAGAGACCCAGTACTTC. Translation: CASSLGLQETQYF. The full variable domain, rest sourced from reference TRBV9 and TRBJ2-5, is DSGVTQTPKHLITATGQRVTLRCSPRSGDLSVYWYQQSLDQGLQFLIQYYNGEERAKGNILERFSAQQFPDLHSELNLSSLELGDSALYFCASSLGLQETQYFGPGTRLLVL.

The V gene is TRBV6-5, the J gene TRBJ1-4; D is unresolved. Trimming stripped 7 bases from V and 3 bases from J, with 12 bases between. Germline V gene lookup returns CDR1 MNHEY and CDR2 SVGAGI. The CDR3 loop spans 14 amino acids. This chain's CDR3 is CASKFGGPNEKLFF. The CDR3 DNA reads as TGTGCCAGCAAGTTCGGAGGGCCTAATGAAAAACTGTTTTTT.

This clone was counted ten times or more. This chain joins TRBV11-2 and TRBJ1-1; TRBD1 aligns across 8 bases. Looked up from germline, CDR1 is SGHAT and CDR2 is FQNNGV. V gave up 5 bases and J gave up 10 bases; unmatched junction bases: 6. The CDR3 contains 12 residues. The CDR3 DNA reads TGTGCCAGCAGCCCCCAACAGGGGGTAGCTTTCTTT. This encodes CASSPQQGVAFF.

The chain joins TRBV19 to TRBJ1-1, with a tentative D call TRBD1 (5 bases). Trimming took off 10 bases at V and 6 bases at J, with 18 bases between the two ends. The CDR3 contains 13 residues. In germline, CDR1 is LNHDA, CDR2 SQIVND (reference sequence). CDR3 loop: CATGHPEVSEAFF. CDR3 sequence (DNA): TGTGCCACCGGACATCCTGAGGTCTCTGAAGCTTTCTTT.

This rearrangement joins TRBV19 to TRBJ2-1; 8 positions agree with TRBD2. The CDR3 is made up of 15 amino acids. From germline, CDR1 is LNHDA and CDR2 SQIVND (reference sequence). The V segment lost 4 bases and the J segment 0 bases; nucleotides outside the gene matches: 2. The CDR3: CASSKSGSSYNEQFF. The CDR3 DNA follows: TGTGCCAGTAGTAAAAGCGGGAGCTCCTACAATGAGCAGTTCTTC.

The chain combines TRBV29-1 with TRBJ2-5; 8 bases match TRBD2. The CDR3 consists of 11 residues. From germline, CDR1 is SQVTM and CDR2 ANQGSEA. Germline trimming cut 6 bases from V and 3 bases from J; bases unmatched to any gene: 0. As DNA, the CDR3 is TGCAGCGTAGCGGGGGAAGAGACCCAGTACTTC. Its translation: CSVAGEETQYF.

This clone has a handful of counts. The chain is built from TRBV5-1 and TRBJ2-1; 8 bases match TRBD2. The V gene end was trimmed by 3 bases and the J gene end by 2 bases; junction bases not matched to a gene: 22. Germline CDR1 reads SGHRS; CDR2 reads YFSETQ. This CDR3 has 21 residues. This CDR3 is CASSSVGGTRSSGKTYNEQFF. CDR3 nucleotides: TGCGCCAGCAGCTCGGTTGGGGGGACTAGGTCATCAGGCAAAACCTACAATGAGCAGTTCTTC.

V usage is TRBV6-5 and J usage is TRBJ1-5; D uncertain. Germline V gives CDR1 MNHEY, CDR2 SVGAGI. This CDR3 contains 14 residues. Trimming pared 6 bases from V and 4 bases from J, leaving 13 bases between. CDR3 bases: TGTGCCAGCAGCCTCCCCGGGGTTAATCAGCCCCAGCATTTT. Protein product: CASSLPGVNQPQHF.

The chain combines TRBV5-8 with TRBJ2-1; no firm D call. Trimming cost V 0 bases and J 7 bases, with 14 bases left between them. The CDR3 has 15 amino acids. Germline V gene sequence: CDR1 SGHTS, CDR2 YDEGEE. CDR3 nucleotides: TGTGCCAGCAGCTTGGCCTCCCTGGTCAGAAATGAGCAGTTCTTC. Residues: CASSLASLVRNEQFF.

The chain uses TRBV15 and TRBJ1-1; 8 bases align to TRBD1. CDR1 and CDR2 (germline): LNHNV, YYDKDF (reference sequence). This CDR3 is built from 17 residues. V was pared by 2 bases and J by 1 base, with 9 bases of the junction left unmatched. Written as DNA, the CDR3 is TGTGCCACCAGCAGACCACGGACAGGGCTAGGGAACACTGAAGCTTTCTTT. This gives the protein CATSRPRTGLGNTEAFF.

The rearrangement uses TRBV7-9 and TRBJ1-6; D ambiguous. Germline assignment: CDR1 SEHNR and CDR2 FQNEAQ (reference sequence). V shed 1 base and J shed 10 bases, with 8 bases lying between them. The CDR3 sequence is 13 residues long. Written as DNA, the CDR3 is TGTGCCAGCAGCTTAGATGGGCACTCACCCCTCCACTTT. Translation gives CASSLDGHSPLHF. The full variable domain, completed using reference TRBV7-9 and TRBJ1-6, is DTGVSQNPRHKITKRGQNVTFRCDPISEHNRLYWYRQTLGQGPEFLTYFQNEAQLEKSRLLSDRFSAERPKGSFSTLEIQRTEQGDSAMYLCASSLDGHSPLHFGNGTRLTVT.

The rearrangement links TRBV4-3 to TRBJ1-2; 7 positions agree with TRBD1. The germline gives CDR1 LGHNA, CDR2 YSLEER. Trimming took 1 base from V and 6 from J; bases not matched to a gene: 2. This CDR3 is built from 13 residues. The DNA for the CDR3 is TGCGCCAGCAGCCAAGGAACAGGGGATGGCTACACCTTC. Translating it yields CASSQGTGDGYTF.

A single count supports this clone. The CDR3 DNA is TGTGCCAGCAGCCCCGGGGGGGGGCGGGGGACTGAAGCTTTCTTT. It translates to CASSPGGGRGTEAFF. This rearrangement joins TRBV5-5 to TRBJ1-1; D is perhaps TRBD1 (6 bases). V gave up 4 bases and J gave up 5 bases, with 18 bases separating them. Germline V gene data show CDR1 as SGHKS and CDR2 as YYEKEE (reference sequence). This CDR3 has 15 residues.

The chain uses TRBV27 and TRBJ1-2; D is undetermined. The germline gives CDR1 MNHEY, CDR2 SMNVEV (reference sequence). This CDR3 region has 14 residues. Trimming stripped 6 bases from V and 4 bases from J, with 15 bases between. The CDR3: CASRPPGRAYGYTF. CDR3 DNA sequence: TGTGCCAGCAGACCTCCTGGGAGGGCCTATGGCTACACCTTC.

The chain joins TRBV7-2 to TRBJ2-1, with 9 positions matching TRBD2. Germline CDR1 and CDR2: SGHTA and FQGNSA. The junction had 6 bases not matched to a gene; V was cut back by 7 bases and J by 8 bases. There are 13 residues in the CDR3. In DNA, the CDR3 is TGTGCCAGCAAAGCGGGGGGCGGAGATGAGCAGTTCTTC. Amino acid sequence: CASKAGGGDEQFF.

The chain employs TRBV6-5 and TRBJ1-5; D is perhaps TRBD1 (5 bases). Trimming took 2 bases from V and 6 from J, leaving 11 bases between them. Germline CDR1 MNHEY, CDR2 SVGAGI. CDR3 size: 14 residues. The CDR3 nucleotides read TGTGCCAGCAGTTACGGGGGGGGAGGTCAGCCCCAGCATTTT. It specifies CASSYGGGGQPQHF.

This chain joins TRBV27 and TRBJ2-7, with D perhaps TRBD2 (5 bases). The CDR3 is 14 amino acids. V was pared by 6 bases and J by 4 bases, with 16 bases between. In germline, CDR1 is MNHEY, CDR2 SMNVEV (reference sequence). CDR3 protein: CASRLPGLYYEQYF. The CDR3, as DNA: TGTGCCAGCAGACTCCCAGGACTTTATTACGAGCAGTACTTC.

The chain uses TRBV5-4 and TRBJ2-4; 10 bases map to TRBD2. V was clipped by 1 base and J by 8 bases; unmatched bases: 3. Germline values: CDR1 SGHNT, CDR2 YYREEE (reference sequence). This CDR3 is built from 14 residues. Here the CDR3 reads CASSLPSGSHIQYF. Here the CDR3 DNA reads TGTGCCAGCAGCTTGCCTAGCGGGAGCCACATTCAGTACTTC.

The CDR3 loop reads CASSLVTVSAYEQYF. CDR3 bases: TGTGCCAGCAGCTTGGTGACAGTCTCCGCCTACGAGCAGTACTTC. This sequence joins TRBV5-5 and TRBJ2-7, with D maybe TRBD1 (5 bases). Trimming pared 0 bases from V and 2 bases from J, leaving 12 bases between. The CDR3 extends over 15 amino acids. The germline CDR1 and CDR2 sequences are SGHKS and YYEKEE (reference sequence).

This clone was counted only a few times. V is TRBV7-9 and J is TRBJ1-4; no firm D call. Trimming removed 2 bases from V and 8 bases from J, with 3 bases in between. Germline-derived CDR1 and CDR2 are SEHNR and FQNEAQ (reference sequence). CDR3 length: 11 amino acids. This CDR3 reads CASSLQEKLFF. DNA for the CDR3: TGTGCCAGCAGCTTACAAGAAAAACTGTTTTTT.